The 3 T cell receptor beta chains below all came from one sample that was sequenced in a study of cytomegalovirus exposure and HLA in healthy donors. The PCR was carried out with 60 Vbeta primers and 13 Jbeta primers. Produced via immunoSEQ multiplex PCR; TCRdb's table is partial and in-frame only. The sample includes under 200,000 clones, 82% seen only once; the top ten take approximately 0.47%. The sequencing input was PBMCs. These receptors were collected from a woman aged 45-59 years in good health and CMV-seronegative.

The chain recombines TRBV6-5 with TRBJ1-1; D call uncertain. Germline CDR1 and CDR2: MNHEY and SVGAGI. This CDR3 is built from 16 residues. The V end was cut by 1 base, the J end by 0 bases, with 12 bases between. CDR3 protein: CASSYLRERMNTEAFF. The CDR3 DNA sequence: TGTGCCAGCAGTTACTTGAGGGAGAGGATGAACACTGAAGCTTTCTTT.

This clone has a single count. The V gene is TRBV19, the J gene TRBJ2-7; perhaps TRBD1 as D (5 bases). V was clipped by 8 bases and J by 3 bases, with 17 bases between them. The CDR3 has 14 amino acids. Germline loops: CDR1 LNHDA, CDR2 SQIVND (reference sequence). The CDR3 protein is CASRNGAGNYEQYF. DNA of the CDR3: TGTGCCAGTCGAAACGGAGCAGGGAACTACGAGCAGTACTTC.

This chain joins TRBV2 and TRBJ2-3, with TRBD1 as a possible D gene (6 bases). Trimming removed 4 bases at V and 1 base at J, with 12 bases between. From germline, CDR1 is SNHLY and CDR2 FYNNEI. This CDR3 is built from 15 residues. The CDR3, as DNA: TGTGCCAGCAGTGCCCAGGGGACCCGCACAGATACGCAGTATTTT. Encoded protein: CASSAQGTRTDTQYF.